This T cell receptor beta chain is from a study of blood T cell repertoires in COVID-19. Study context: The samples span acute and convalescent COVID-19 from the United States, Italy and Spain.

The authors' processing: The authors estimated nucleated cell counts from reference gene primer amplification. Method: immunoSEQ multiplex PCR; TCRdb's copy keeps in-frame clones and lacks some. Clonal size and the V and J genes are those of that table, whereas D and trimming came from the DNA. The sample shows 45,000 to 50,000 clones, over 65% of them seen only once. V dropped 1 base and J dropped 5 bases, with 8 bases sitting between them. The CDR3 has 13 residues. The sample comprised peripheral blood. The clonotype comes from a woman in her sixties with acute or convalescent COVID-19. The chain recombines TRBV23-1 with TRBJ2-5; D is undetermined. TRBV23-1 is treated as an ORF (open reading frame) with a function not yet certain. This chain's CDR3 is CASSQCARETQYF. The CDR3 DNA reads as TGCGCCAGCAGTCAATGTGCGAGGGAGACCCAGTACTTC.